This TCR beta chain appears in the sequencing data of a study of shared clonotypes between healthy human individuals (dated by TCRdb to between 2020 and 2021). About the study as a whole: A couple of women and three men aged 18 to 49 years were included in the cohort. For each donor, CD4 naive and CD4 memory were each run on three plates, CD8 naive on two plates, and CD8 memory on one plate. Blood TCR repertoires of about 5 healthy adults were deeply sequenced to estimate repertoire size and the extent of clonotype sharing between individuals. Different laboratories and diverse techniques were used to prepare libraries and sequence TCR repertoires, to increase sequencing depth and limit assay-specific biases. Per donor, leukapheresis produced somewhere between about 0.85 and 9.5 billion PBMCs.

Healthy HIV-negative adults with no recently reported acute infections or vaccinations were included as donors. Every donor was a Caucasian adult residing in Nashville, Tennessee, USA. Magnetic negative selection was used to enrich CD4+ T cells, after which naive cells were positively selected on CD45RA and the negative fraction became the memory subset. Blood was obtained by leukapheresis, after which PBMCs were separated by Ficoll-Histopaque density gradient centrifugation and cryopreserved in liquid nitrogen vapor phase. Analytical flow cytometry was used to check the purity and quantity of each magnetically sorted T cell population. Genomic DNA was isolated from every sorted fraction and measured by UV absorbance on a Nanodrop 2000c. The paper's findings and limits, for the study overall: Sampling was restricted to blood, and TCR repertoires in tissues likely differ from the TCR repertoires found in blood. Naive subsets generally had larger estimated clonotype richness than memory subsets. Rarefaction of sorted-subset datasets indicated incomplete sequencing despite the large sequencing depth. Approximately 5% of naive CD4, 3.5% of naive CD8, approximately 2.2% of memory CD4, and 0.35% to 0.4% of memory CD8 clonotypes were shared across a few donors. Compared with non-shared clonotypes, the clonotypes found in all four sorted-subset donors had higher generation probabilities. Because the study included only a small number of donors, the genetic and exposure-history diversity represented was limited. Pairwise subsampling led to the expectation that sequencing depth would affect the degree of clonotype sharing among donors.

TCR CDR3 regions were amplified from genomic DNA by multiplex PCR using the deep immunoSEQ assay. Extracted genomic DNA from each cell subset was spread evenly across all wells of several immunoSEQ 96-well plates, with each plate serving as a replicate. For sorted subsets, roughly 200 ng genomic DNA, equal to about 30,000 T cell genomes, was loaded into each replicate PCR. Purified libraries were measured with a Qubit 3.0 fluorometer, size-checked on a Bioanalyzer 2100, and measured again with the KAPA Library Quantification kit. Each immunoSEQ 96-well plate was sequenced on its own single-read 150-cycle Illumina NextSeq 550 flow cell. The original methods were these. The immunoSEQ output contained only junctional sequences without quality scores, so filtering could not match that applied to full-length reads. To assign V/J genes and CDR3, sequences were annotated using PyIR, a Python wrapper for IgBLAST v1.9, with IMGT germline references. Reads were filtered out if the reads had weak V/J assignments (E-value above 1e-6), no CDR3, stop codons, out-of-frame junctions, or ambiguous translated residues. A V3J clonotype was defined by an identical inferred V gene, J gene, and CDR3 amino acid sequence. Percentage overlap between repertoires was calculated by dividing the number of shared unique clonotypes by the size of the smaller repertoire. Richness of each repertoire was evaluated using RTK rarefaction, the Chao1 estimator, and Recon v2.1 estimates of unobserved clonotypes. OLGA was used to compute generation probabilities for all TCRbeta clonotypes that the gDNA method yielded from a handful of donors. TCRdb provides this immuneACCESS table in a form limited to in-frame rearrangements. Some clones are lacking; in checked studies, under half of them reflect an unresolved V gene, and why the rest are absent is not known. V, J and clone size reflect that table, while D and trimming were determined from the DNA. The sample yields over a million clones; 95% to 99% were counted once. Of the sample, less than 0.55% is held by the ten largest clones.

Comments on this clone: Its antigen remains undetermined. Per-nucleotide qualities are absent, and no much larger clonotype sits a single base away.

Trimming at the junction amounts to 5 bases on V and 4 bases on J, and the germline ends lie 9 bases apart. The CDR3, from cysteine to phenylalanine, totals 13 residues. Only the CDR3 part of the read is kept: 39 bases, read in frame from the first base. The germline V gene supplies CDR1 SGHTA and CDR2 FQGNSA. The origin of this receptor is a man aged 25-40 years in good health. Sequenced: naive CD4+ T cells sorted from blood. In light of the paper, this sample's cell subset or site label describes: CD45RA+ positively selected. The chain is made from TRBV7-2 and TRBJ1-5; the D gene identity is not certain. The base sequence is TGTGCCAGCAGCCAGCTACAGAATCAGCCCCAGCATTTT. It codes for CASSQLQNQPQHF.